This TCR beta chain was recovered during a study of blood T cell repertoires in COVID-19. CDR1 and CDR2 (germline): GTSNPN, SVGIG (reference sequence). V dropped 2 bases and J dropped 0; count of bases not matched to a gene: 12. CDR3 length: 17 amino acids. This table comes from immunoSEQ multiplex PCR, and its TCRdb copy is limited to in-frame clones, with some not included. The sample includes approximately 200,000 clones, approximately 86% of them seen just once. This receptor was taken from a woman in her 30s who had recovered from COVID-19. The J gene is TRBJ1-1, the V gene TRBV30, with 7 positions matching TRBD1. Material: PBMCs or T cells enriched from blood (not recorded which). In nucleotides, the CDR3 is TGTGCCTGGAGTACGACAGGGTACTATGGCCTGAACACTGAAGCTTTCTTT. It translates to CAWSTTGYYGLNTEAFF.